These 4 T cell receptor beta chains came from one sample sequenced in a study of OX40 agonist ivuxolimab in advanced cancers. Repertoires were generated with immunoSEQ multiplex PCR, while TCRdb's copy carries only in-frame clones and drops some. The sample has approximately 99,000 clones, approximately 94% seen once. Sequencing was performed on CD4+ or CD8+ T cells sorted from blood, taken in a trial of the OX40 agonist ivuxolimab. The receptor set was obtained from an adult with an advanced solid tumor such as melanoma, head and neck, liver or kidney cancer.

The chain is built from TRBV11-3 and TRBJ2-3, with D possibly being TRBD2 (6 bases). Between the trimmed V and J ends, which lost 1 base and 6 bases, there was a span of 17 bases. Germline V lookup: CDR1 SGHNT, CDR2 YENEEA. This CDR3 contains 16 residues. The CDR3 loop is CASSLASGGPRDTQYF. The CDR3 DNA follows: TGTGCCAGCAGCTTAGCTTCCGGGGGACCCCGCGATACGCAGTATTTT.

This clone was observed a single time. This chain connects TRBV7-9 to TRBJ2-4; D is possibly TRBD2 (5 bases). The CDR3 is 15 amino acids. V lost 5 bases to trimming and J lost 2 bases, with 13 bases between them. Germline CDR1 and CDR2: SEHNR and FQNEAQ (reference sequence). The CDR3 coding sequence is TGTGCCAGCAGCCCTCAGACTAACACCAAAAACATTCAGTACTTC. This sequence encodes CASSPQTNTKNIQYF.

V usage is TRBV6-1 and J usage is TRBJ1-2; no firm D call. The CDR3 length is 13 residues. Germline values: CDR1 MNHNS, CDR2 SASEGT. With 4 bases removed from V and 8 bases from J, the gap between germline ends came to 14 bases. DNA for the CDR3: TGTGCCAGCAGTGGGACGGGGTTTACAGGCTACACCTTC. As protein: CASSGTGFTGYTF.

This chain connects TRBV4-3 to TRBJ2-3; 9 positions agree with TRBD2. The CDR3 sequence is 18 residues long. Germline V gives CDR1 LGHNA, CDR2 YSLEER. The V gene end was trimmed by 0 bases and the J gene end by 2 bases; junction bases not matched to a gene: 9. CDR3 sequence: CASSQERGAGGPTDTQYF. DNA for the CDR3: TGCGCCAGCAGCCAAGAAAGAGGAGCGGGGGGCCCCACAGATACGCAGTATTTT.